This TCR beta chain was recovered during a study of spatial heterogeneity in lung cancer. Time point given: blood at routine non-recurrence follow-up after resection. TCRdb independently ran MiXCR on the 5' RACE reads; one entry per CDR3 protein. The sample yields 42,000 or so distinct CDR3 sequences, 8% to 11% seen once. CDR1 is SGHRS and CDR2 is YFSETQ in the germline V gene. With V trimmed by 4 bases and J by 5 bases, 7 bases remained unmatched. The CDR3 loop spans 15 amino acids. The material sequenced was PBMCs, taken at follow-up. V gene TRBV5-1 combines with J gene TRBJ1-5; 9 bases map to TRBD1. This TCR was sampled from a female donor with early-stage non-small cell lung cancer. Here the CDR3 reads CASSEGTGYHQPQHF. The CDR3 bases are TGCGCCAGCAGCGAAGGGACAGGGTATCATCAGCCCCAGCATTTT.